Shown below are 12 T cell receptor beta chains from a single sample sequenced in a study of blood T cell repertoires in COVID-19. Profiling relied on immunoSEQ multiplex PCR, and the TCRdb table lists in-frame clones only, not all of them. The table has some 75,000 clones, over 80% seen once. The source material was peripheral blood. The receptors come from a man aged 50 or older with COVID-19, enrolled during active disease.

The genes are TRBV19 and TRBJ2-2; TRBD1 is a possible D gene (5 bases). Trimming shortened V by 4 bases and J by 4 bases, and 10 bases separated the two germline ends. The germline CDR1 and CDR2 sequences are LNHDA and SQIVND (reference sequence). The CDR3 sequence is 14 residues long. This chain's CDR3 is CASSTGHSTGELFF. The DNA for the CDR3 is TGTGCCAGTAGTACCGGACACTCCACCGGGGAGCTGTTTTTT. The whole variable domain, remainder taken from reference TRBV19 and TRBJ2-2, is DGGITQSPKYLFRKEGQNVTLSCEQNLNHDAMYWYRQDPGQGLRLIYYSQIVNDFQKGDIAEGYSVSREKKESFPLTVTSAQKNPTAFYLCASSTGHSTGELFFGEGSRLTVL.

The V call is TRBV29-1, the J call TRBJ1-1, with 9 bases matching TRBD1. The CDR3 length is 13 residues. The germline V gene encodes CDR1 SQVTM and CDR2 ANQGSEA. The V gene end was trimmed by 4 bases and the J gene end by 6 bases; junction bases not matched to a gene: 6. The CDR3 sequence is CSVGGQGLPEAFF. CDR3 in DNA: TGCAGCGTTGGGGGACAGGGCCTCCCTGAAGCTTTCTTT.

V is TRBV7-2 and J is TRBJ2-1; maybe TRBD2 (6 bases). The germline V gene has CDR1 SGHTA and CDR2 FQGNSA. The CDR3 totals 15 residues. Trimming took 5 bases from V and 3 from J, leaving 14 bases between them. The CDR3 spells CASSGFGGFYNEQFF. In DNA, the CDR3 is TGTGCCAGCAGCGGATTCGGGGGATTCTACAATGAGCAGTTCTTC.

The chain is built from TRBV2 and TRBJ2-2; 7 nucleotides match TRBD2. The germline V gene encodes CDR1 SNHLY and CDR2 FYNNEI. The CDR3 sequence is 13 residues long. J lost 6 bases, V lost 6 bases, and 4 bases had no gene match. The CDR3 DNA follows: TGTGCCAGCAGGGAAACTAGCGCCGGGGAGCTGTTTTTT. Translated: CASRETSAGELFF.

The rearrangement uses TRBV7-3 and TRBJ1-4, with D uncertain. V lost 6 bases, J lost 17 bases, and 22 bases lay in between. This CDR3 has 13 amino acids. CDR1 and CDR2 from the germline V gene are SGHTA and FQGTGA. For the CDR3, the DNA is TGTGCCAGCAGTCCCGGGTTGGCAGCCATAGATTTTTTT. This codes for CASSPGLAAIDFF.

The chain joins TRBV5-4 to TRBJ1-2, with TRBD1 matching 7 bases. Germline CDR1 is SGHNT and CDR2 is YYREEE (reference sequence). This CDR3 is built from 15 residues. Unmatched junction bases numbered 5, after V lost 1 base and J lost 2 bases. CDR3 coding DNA: TGTGCCAGCAGCTTGATGCGGGACAGAAACTATGGCTACACCTTC. It encodes CASSLMRDRNYGYTF.

This chain joins TRBV27 and TRBJ2-2; a weak D match, TRBD2 (5 bases). The CDR3 consists of 13 residues. V gave up 7 bases and J gave up 7 bases, with 13 bases separating them. Germline-derived CDR1 and CDR2 are MNHEY and SMNVEV (reference sequence). The CDR3 coding sequence is TGTGCCAGCAAGGTGTCGGGGATCGGGGAGCTGTTTTTT. Translated, it gives CASKVSGIGELFF.

V gene TRBV6-2 or TRBV6-3 combines with J gene TRBJ2-1; D not resolved. This CDR3 contains 12 residues. CDR1 and CDR2 (germline): MNHEY, SVGEGT. V lost 1 base and J 9 bases, leaving 7 bases between the germline ends. The CDR3 sequence: CASSYYTGEQFF. The DNA of the CDR3 is TGTGCCAGCAGTTACTATACGGGTGAGCAGTTCTTC.

CDR3 sequence (DNA): TGCAGTTACCCCAGGGGAAGTTTCGATGAGCAGTTCTTC. Translated, it gives CSYPRGSFDEQFF. The chain combines TRBV29-1 with TRBJ2-1; TRBD1 is a possible D gene (6 bases). The CDR3 length is 13 residues. CDR1 and CDR2 from the germline V gene are SQVTM and ANQGSEA.

The chain recombines TRBV28 with TRBJ2-1; TRBD1 agrees at 7 bases. CDR1 is MDHEN and CDR2 is SYDVKM in the germline V gene. The CDR3 has 14 residues. J gave up 7 bases and V 7 bases, and 10 bases lay outside the gene matches. This CDR3 reads CASNLRQGWNEQFF. As DNA, the CDR3 is TGTGCCAGCAACCTCAGACAGGGTTGGAATGAGCAGTTCTTC.

The chain uses TRBV6-6 and TRBJ1-2, with D tentatively TRBD1 (5 bases). The CDR3 is made up of 13 amino acids. Germline V CDR1 and CDR2: MNHNY, SVGAGI (reference sequence). Deletions cut 6 bases from V and 6 bases from J, with 14 bases between. The CDR3 here is CASSRAGENGYTF. The CDR3 DNA follows: TGTGCCAGCAGCAGGGCGGGGGAGAATGGCTACACCTTC.

This clone has only one observation. This rearrangement joins TRBV28 to TRBJ2-2; the match to TRBD1 covers 9 bases. CDR1 and CDR2 from the germline V gene are MDHEN and SYDVKM. The CDR3 length is 13 residues. Germline trimming cut 8 bases from V and 4 bases from J; bases unmatched to any gene: 2. CDR3 loop: CASGTGSTGELFF. The CDR3, as DNA: TGTGCCAGCGGGACAGGGTCCACCGGGGAGCTGTTTTTT.